This T cell receptor beta chain was identified in a study of blood T cell repertoires in COVID-19. As for the study in general: Sources were T cells, B-cell-depleted T cells, or PBMCs; the material itself was cDNA or gDNA.

Germline lookup yields CDR1 MNHEY and CDR2 SVGAGI. The V gene lost 10 bases and the J gene lost 2 bases, with 17 bases spanning the gap. This CDR3 spans 14 amino acids. In the authors' workflow: How many nucleated cells were present was estimated from reference gene primer amplification. Profiled with immunoSEQ multiplex PCR; TCRdb holds only in-frame clones, not every one. From that table come the V and J calls and clone size; the DNA was used to work out D and trimming. The sample yields about 59,000 clones, 79% seen once. The V and J genes are TRBV6-5 and TRBJ1-2; D is unclear. The origin of this receptor is a man in his fifties or sixties with acute or convalescent COVID-19. Sequenced sample: peripheral blood. CDR3 bases: TGTGCCATCGAGAGGGAGGAACCCAACTATGGCTACACCTTC. It translates to CAIEREEPNYGYTF.